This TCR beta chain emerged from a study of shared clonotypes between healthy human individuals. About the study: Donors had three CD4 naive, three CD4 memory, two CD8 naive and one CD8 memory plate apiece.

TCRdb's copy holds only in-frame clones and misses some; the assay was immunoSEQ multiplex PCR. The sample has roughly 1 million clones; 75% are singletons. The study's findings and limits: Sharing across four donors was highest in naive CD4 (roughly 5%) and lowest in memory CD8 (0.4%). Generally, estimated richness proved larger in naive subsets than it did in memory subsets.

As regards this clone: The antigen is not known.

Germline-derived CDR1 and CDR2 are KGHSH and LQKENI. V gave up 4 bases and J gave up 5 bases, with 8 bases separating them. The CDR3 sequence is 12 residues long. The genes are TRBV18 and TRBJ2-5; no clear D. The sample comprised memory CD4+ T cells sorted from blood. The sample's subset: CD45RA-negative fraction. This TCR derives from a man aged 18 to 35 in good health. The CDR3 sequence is CASSLTLETQYF. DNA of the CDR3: TGTGCCAGCTCACTCACGTTGGAGACCCAGTACTTC.